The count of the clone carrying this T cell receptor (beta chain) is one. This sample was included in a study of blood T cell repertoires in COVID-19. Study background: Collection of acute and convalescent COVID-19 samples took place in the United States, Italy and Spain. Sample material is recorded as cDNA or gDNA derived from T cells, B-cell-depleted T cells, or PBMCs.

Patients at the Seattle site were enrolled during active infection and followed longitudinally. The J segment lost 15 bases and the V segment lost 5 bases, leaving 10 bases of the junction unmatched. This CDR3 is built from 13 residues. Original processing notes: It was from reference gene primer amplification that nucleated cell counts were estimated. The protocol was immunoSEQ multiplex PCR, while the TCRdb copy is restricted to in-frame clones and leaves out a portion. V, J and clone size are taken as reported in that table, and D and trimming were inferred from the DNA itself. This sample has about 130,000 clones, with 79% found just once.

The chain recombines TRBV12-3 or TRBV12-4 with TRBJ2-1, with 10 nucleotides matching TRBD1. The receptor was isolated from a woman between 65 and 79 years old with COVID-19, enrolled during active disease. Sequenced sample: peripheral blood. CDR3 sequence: CASSQSDRGSRFF. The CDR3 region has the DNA TGTGCCAGCAGTCAATCGGACAGGGGGTCTCGGTTCTTC.